What follows describes a single T cell receptor beta chain. TCRdb keeps only in-frame clones here, not all; method: immunoSEQ multiplex PCR. The repertoire includes approximately 79,000 clones, around nine tenths of them detected once, and 2.5% to 3% sits in the top ten. The data originate from a study of OX40 agonist ivuxolimab in advanced cancers. Germline lookup yields CDR1 SEHNR and CDR2 FQNEAQ (reference sequence). CDR3 size: 12 residues. V was shortened by 5 bases and J by 5 bases, with 9 bases between the two germline ends. The J gene is TRBJ2-5, the V gene TRBV7-9; D unresolved. The specimen comprised CD4+ or CD8+ T cells sorted from blood, sampled in a trial of the OX40 agonist ivuxolimab. This receptor was obtained from an adult with an advanced solid tumor such as melanoma, head and neck, liver or kidney cancer. CDR3 residues: CASSALGETQYF. The CDR3 DNA reads as TGTGCCAGCAGCGCCTTAGGGGAGACCCAGTACTTC.